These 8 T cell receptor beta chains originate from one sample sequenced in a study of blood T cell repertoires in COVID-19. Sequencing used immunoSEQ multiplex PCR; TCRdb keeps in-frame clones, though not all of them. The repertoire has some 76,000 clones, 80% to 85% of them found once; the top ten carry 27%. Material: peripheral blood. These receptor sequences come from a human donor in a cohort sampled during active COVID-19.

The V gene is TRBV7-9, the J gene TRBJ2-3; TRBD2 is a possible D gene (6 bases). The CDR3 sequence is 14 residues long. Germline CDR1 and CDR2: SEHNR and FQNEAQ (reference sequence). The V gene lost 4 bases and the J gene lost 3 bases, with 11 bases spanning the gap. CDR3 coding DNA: TGTGCCAGCAGCTCACACCGGGGGACAGATACGCAGTATTTT. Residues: CASSSHRGTDTQYF.

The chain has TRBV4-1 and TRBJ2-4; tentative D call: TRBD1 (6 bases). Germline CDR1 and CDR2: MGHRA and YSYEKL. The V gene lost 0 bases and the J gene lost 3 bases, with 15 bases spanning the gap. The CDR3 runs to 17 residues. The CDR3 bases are TGCGCCAGCAGCCAAGATCACAGGGATGTTTTCAAAAACATTCAGTACTTC. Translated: CASSQDHRDVFKNIQYF.

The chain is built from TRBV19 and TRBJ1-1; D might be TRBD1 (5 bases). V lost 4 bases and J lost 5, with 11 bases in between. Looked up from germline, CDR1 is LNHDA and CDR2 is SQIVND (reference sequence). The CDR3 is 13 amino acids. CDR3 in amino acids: CASSKQGWTEAFF. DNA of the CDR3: TGTGCCAGTAGTAAGCAGGGATGGACTGAAGCTTTCTTT.

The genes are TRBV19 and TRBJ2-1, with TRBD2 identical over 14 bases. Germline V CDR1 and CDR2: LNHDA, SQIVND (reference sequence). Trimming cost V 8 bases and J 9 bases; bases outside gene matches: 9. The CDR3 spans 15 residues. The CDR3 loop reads CASGKTSGGAGEQFF. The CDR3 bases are TGTGCCAGTGGGAAGACTAGCGGGGGGGCCGGTGAGCAGTTCTTC.

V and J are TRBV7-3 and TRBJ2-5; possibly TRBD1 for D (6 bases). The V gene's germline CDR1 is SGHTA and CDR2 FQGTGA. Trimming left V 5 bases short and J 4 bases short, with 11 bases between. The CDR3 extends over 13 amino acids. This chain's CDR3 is CASSLPGAETQYF. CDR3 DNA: TGTGCCAGCAGCCTACCAGGGGCAGAGACCCAGTACTTC.

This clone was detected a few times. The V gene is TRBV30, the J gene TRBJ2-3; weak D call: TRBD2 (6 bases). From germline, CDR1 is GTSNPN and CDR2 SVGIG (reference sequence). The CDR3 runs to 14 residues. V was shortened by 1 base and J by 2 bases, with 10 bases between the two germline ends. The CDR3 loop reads CAWSGLAATDTQYF. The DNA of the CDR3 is TGTGCCTGGAGTGGGTTAGCGGCCACAGATACGCAGTATTTT. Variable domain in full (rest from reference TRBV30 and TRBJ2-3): SQTIHQWPATLVQPVGSPLSLECTVEGTSNPNLYWYRQAAGRGLQLLFYSVGIGQISSEVPQNLSASRPQDRQFILSSKKLLLSDSGFYLCAWSGLAATDTQYFGPGTRLTVL.

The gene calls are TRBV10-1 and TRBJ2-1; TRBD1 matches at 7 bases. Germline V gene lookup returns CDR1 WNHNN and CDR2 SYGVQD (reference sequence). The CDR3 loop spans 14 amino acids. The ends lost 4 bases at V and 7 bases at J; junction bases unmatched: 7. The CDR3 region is CASSGQGNRNEQFF. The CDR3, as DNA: TGCGCCAGCAGTGGACAGGGTAATCGGAATGAGCAGTTCTTC.

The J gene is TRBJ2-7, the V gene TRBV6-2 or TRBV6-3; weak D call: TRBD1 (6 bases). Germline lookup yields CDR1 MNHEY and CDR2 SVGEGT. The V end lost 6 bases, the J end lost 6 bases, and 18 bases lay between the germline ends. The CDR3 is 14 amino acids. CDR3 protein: CASSPSGSRGEQYF. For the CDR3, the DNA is TGTGCCAGCAGCCCCTCCGGGTCCAGGGGCGAGCAGTACTTC.